A single sample is the source of the 20 T cell receptor beta chains below, sequenced in a study of shared clonotypes between healthy human individuals. CD8 cells classed as naive were CD45RO-negative and positively selected for CCR7, excluding terminally differentiated effector memory CD45RA+ cells. Repertoires were generated with immunoSEQ multiplex PCR, while TCRdb's copy carries only in-frame clones and drops some. The sample includes about 820,000 clones, 80% to 95% of them seen just once. Material for sequencing was naive CD8+ T cells sorted from blood. Receptors originate from a man aged 30 to 39 in good health.

The chain links TRBV7-2 to TRBJ2-5, with 10 bases fitting TRBD2. The CDR3 spans 16 residues. CDR1 and CDR2 (germline): SGHTA, FQGNSA. With 1 base clipped from V and 6 bases from J, the junction kept 8 bases outside the gene matches. The CDR3 reads CASSLDRAGGSQTQYF. The CDR3 nucleotides are TGTGCCAGCAGCTTAGATAGAGCGGGAGGGTCCCAGACCCAGTACTTC.

The chain uses TRBV27 and TRBJ1-1, with TRBD1 matching over 9 bases. Germline trimming cut 2 bases from V and 1 base from J; bases unmatched to any gene: 2. Germline loops: CDR1 MNHEY, CDR2 SMNVEV (reference sequence). This CDR3 is built from 15 residues. The DNA of the CDR3 is TGTGCCAGCAGTTTAGGGGACAGGGAGAACACTGAAGCTTTCTTT. Its protein product is CASSLGDRENTEAFF.

CDR3 sequence (DNA): TGCGCCAGCAGCCAAGGTCTTTTCAAGGACTACGAGCAGTACTTC. It codes for CASSQGLFKDYEQYF. The gene calls are TRBV4-1 and TRBJ2-7; D unresolved. The CDR3 contains 15 residues. The germline V gene has CDR1 MGHRA and CDR2 YSYEKL. V lost 1 base to trimming and J lost 3 bases, with 13 bases between them.

This sequence joins TRBV13 and TRBJ1-5; D is uncertain. V was cut by 2 bases and J by 0 bases, with 8 bases left in between. Per the germline V gene, CDR1 is PRHDT and CDR2 is FYEKMQ (reference sequence). This CDR3 spans 15 amino acids. CDR3 in DNA: TGTGCCAGCAGCTTAAACAGCAATAGCAATCAGCCCCAGCATTTT. Encoded protein: CASSLNSNSNQPQHF.

The sample holds one count of this clone. The chain combines TRBV9 with TRBJ1-1; 8 positions agree with TRBD1. The V gene end was trimmed by 4 bases and the J gene end by 3 bases; junction bases not matched to a gene: 8. The germline V gene has CDR1 SGDLS and CDR2 YYNGEE. This CDR3 is built from 15 residues. CDR3 loop: CASSPRQGQDTEAFF. The CDR3, as DNA: TGTGCCAGCAGCCCCCGACAGGGGCAGGACACTGAAGCTTTCTTT.

In DNA form, the CDR3 reads TGCGCCAGCAGCTTGGGACTCGGGACTAGCGGGAGGCGCACAGATACGCAGTATTTT. This translates into CASSLGLGTSGRRTDTQYF. The gene calls are TRBV5-1 and TRBJ2-3; TRBD2 matches at 15 bases. In germline, CDR1 is SGHRS, CDR2 YFSETQ. The trim removed 0 bases at V and 1 base at J, leaving 6 bases unmatched. The CDR3 has 19 amino acids.

The chain couples TRBV7-9 to TRBJ1-3; the D is unclear. The CDR3 is made up of 16 amino acids. Germline loops: CDR1 SEHNR, CDR2 FQNEAQ (reference sequence). V was cut by 5 bases and J by 4 bases, with 18 bases left in between. CDR3 sequence (DNA): TGTGCCAGCAGCCCGGAGACGGGAGTAGCGGGAAACACCATATATTTT. Protein: CASSPETGVAGNTIYF.

The V gene is TRBV19, the J gene TRBJ1-5; no definite D call. The CDR3 length is 15 residues. The ends were cut back, 3 bases at V and 3 bases at J, with 12 bases in the middle. Germline V gene data show CDR1 as LNHDA and CDR2 as SQIVND (reference sequence). CDR3 protein: CASSIHLGLNQPQHF. The CDR3 DNA reads as TGTGCCAGTAGTATTCACTTGGGCCTCAATCAGCCCCAGCATTTT.

This rearrangement joins TRBV7-9 to TRBJ2-3, with D maybe TRBD1 (6 bases). Deletions cut 3 bases from V and 1 base from J, with 11 bases between. The V gene's germline CDR1 is SEHNR and CDR2 FQNEAQ (reference sequence). The CDR3 has 15 amino acids. CDR3 residues: CASSLGADGTDTQYF. CDR3 DNA sequence: TGTGCCAGCAGCTTGGGGGCGGACGGCACAGATACGCAGTATTTT.

This chain connects TRBV18 to TRBJ2-5; D gene unclear. The CDR3 runs 11 residues. The V end was cut by 7 bases, the J end by 0 bases, with 3 bases between. Germline V gives CDR1 KGHSH, CDR2 LQKENI. The CDR3 DNA sequence: TGTGCCAGCTTGTACCAAGAGACCCAGTACTTC. It encodes CASLYQETQYF.

This chain connects TRBV19 to TRBJ1-2; TRBD1 might be the D (6 bases). This CDR3 spans 13 amino acids. Germline-derived CDR1 and CDR2 are LNHDA and SQIVND (reference sequence). With 7 bases removed from V and 4 bases from J, the gap between germline ends came to 13 bases. In DNA, the CDR3 is TGTGCCAGTACGACTGGACAGTTCTATGGCTACACCTTC. It is translated as CASTTGQFYGYTF.

The J gene is TRBJ2-1, the V gene TRBV29-1; 10 bases are a match to TRBD1. CDR1 and CDR2 (germline): SQVTM, ANQGSEA. Trimming removed 0 bases from V and 4 bases from J; junction bases left unmatched: 6. This CDR3 region has 16 residues. In DNA form, the CDR3 reads TGCAGCGTTGAAGACCCGGACAGGGGGAGGTACAATGAGCAGTTCTTC. Translated: CSVEDPDRGRYNEQFF.

The chain carries TRBV19 and TRBJ1-5; TRBD1 matches at 7 bases. Germline V gene data show CDR1 as LNHDA and CDR2 as SQIVND (reference sequence). The CDR3 sequence is 15 residues long. V gave up 4 bases and J gave up 7 bases; unmatched junction bases: 10. The CDR3 loop is CASSTTQGVGQPQHF. The CDR3 DNA is TGTGCCAGTAGTACGACCCAGGGGGTCGGGCAGCCCCAGCATTTT.

Written as DNA, the CDR3 is TGTGCCAGCAGTCAGAGTGTAAGGGGAGCTGGCTACACCTTC. The encoded protein is CASSQSVRGAGYTF. This chain links TRBV7-9 with TRBJ1-2; tentative D call: TRBD1 (5 bases). Deletions cut 6 bases from V and 7 bases from J, with 18 bases between. CDR3 length equals 14 residues. CDR1 and CDR2 from the germline V gene are SEHNR and FQNEAQ (reference sequence).

V usage is TRBV28 and J usage is TRBJ2-7; D perhaps matches TRBD1 (5 bases). Deletions cut 4 bases from V and 2 bases from J, with 18 bases between. The CDR3 contains 16 residues. Germline CDR1 is MDHEN and CDR2 is SYDVKM. For the CDR3, the DNA is TGTGCCAGCAGTTCGCTTTCAGGGAAATGGACCTACGAGCAGTACTTC. Amino acids: CASSSLSGKWTYEQYF.

The chain carries TRBV11-2 and TRBJ1-2; 8 bases are a match to TRBD1. CDR3 length: 14 amino acids. Germline trimming cut 5 bases from V and 2 bases from J; bases unmatched to any gene: 4. Per the germline V gene, CDR1 is SGHAT and CDR2 is FQNNGV. The chain's CDR3 is CASSRTGTNYGYTF. CDR3 sequence (DNA): TGTGCCAGCAGCCGGACAGGGACGAACTATGGCTACACCTTC.

CDR3 coding DNA: TGTGCCAGCGTCCCCAATTTGACCTCTGAAGCTTTCTTT. It is translated as CASVPNLTSEAFF. The chain is built from TRBV2 and TRBJ1-1; D not certain. The CDR3 consists of 13 residues. V was clipped by 8 bases and J by 6 bases, with 16 bases between them. Looked up from germline, CDR1 is SNHLY and CDR2 is FYNNEI.

This chain connects TRBV29-1 to TRBJ2-7; possibly TRBD1 for D (6 bases). This CDR3 region has 13 residues. The germline V and J ends were trimmed by 0 bases and 3 bases, with 9 bases remaining between them. Germline loops: CDR1 SQVTM, CDR2 ANQGSEA. The CDR3 coding sequence is TGCAGCGTTGAAGATGGGACACTCTACGAGCAGTACTTC. Translated: CSVEDGTLYEQYF.

This clone was seen only once. V usage is TRBV19 and J usage is TRBJ2-1; 9 bases match TRBD1. This CDR3 has 18 amino acids. V was clipped by 4 bases and J by 4 bases; unmatched bases: 14. Germline assignment: CDR1 LNHDA and CDR2 SQIVND (reference sequence). The CDR3 reads CASSTWPKRDREYNEQFF. The CDR3 DNA is TGTGCCAGTAGTACCTGGCCCAAACGGGACAGGGAGTACAATGAGCAGTTCTTC.

V usage is TRBV14 and J usage is TRBJ2-5, with TRBD2 matching 7 bases. With V trimmed by 2 bases and J by 1 base, 10 bases remained unmatched. The CDR3 contains 17 residues. CDR1 and CDR2 (germline): SGHDN, FVKESK. CDR3 DNA sequence: TGTGCCAGCAGCCAACTTAATCGGGAGGATCGCCAAGAGACCCAGTACTTC. Its translation: CASSQLNREDRQETQYF.